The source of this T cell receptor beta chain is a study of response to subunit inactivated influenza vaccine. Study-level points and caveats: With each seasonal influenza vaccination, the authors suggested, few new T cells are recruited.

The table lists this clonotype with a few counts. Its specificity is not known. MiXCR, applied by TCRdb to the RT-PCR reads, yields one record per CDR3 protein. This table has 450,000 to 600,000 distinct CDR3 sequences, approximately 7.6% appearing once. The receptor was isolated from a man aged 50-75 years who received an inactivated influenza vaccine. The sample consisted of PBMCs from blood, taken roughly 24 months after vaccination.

The CDR3 loop reads CSVQQTGATYEQYF. CDR3 coding DNA: TGCAGCGTACAACAGACAGGGGCAACCTACGAGCAGTACTTC. J is TRBJ2-7 and V is TRBV29-1; the match to TRBD1 covers 8 bases. CDR1 and CDR2 (germline): SQVTM, ANQGSEA. There are 14 residues in the CDR3. The junction had 9 bases not matched to a gene; V was cut back by 6 bases and J by 2 bases.